The 14 T cell receptor beta chains below all came from one sample that was sequenced in a study of control samples from healthy donors and cancer patients. Profiling relied on immunoSEQ multiplex PCR, and the TCRdb table lists in-frame clones only, not all of them. The data contain around 140,000 clones, around 90% of them singletons. The specimen sequenced was blood. All receptors derive from a man aged 40-55 years in good health.

This chain uses TRBV5-1 with TRBJ2-3; perhaps D is TRBD1 or TRBD2 (5 bases each). The CDR3 extends over 14 amino acids. Trimming removed 3 bases at V and 4 bases at J, with 12 bases between. Germline V gene lookup returns CDR1 SGHRS and CDR2 YFSETQ. The CDR3 here is CASSSFWGSDTQYF. Here the CDR3 DNA reads TGCGCCAGCAGCTCGTTTTGGGGGTCAGATACGCAGTATTTT.

The chain combines TRBV5-4 with TRBJ2-3; 13 bases match TRBD2. V gave up 7 bases and J gave up 2 bases; unmatched junction bases: 4. The CDR3 extends over 15 amino acids. Looked up from germline, CDR1 is SGHNT and CDR2 is YYREEE (reference sequence). For the CDR3, the DNA is TGTGCCAGCCGACTAGCGGGGGGCAACACAGATACGCAGTATTTT. Translated: CASRLAGGNTDTQYF.

This chain links TRBV10-1 with TRBJ2-3, with D hard to call. The CDR3 loop spans 15 amino acids. Germline CDR1 WNHNN, CDR2 SYGVQD (reference sequence). V lost 2 bases and J lost 1, with 10 bases in between. CDR3 amino acids: CASSEGVVGTDTQYF. CDR3 DNA: TGCGCCAGCAGTGAGGGGGTTGTCGGCACAGATACGCAGTATTTT.

The chain links TRBV28 to TRBJ1-2, with unresolved D. Germline loops: CDR1 MDHEN, CDR2 SYDVKM. The CDR3 loop spans 11 amino acids. Trimming shortened V by 3 bases and J by 8 bases, and 7 bases separated the two germline ends. CDR3 nucleotide sequence: TGTGCCAGCAGTTTCCTCGAGGGCTACACCTTC. It yields the protein CASSFLEGYTF.

CDR3 sequence: CASSTGTGLSPLHF. The CDR3 nucleotides are TGTGCCAGCAGCACCGGGACAGGCTTATCACCCCTCCACTTT. The chain recombines TRBV28 with TRBJ1-6; 8 bases line up with TRBD1. The V gene's germline CDR1 is MDHEN and CDR2 SYDVKM. Losses at the gene ends were 6 bases for V and 10 bases for J; bases not matched to a gene: 8. The CDR3 is 14 amino acids. Full variable domain (outside the CDR3, taken from reference TRBV28 and TRBJ1-6): DVKVTQSSRYLVKRTGEKVFLECVQDMDHENMFWYRQDPGLGLRLIYFSYDVKMKEKGDIPEGYSVSREKKERFSLILESASTNQTSMYLCASSTGTGLSPLHFGNGTRLTVT.

The chain combines TRBV19 with TRBJ2-2, with 10 bases fitting TRBD2. This CDR3 contains 15 residues. V trimming: 7 bases; J trimming: 6 bases; junction bases outside the gene matches: 8. Germline V gene lookup returns CDR1 LNHDA and CDR2 SQIVND (reference sequence). CDR3 sequence: CASKGQRGGPGELFF. The CDR3 bases are TGTGCCAGTAAAGGCCAGCGGGGGGGCCCCGGGGAGCTGTTTTTT.

The V gene is TRBV7-2, the J gene TRBJ2-4, with 8 nucleotides matching TRBD1. Looked up from germline, CDR1 is SGHTA and CDR2 is FQGNSA. The CDR3 sequence is 16 residues long. With 7 bases clipped from V and 4 bases from J, the junction kept 12 bases outside the gene matches. The CDR3 DNA sequence: TGTGCCAGCAACGGACAGGGTTTGACTTCGAAAAACATTCAGTACTTC. This sequence encodes CASNGQGLTSKNIQYF.

This rearrangement joins TRBV19 to TRBJ2-7; D is undetermined. The V gene's germline CDR1 is LNHDA and CDR2 SQIVND (reference sequence). The CDR3 contains 11 residues. The V end was cut by 10 bases, the J end by 4 bases, with 11 bases between. The CDR3 DNA follows: TGTGCCACCCGGTCCTATTACGAGCAGTACTTC. Protein product: CATRSYYEQYF.

J is TRBJ1-3 and V is TRBV6-1; a possible D gene is TRBD1 (6 bases). CDR3 size: 15 residues. Looked up from germline, CDR1 is MNHNS and CDR2 is SASEGT. Trimming shortened V by 1 base and J by 4 bases, and 11 bases separated the two germline ends. CDR3 DNA sequence: TGTGCCAGCAGTGAAGATCGGGGGCTCGGAAACACCATATATTTT. Residues: CASSEDRGLGNTIYF.

V and J are TRBV18 and TRBJ2-3; D may be TRBD1 or TRBD2 (5 bases each). Germline assignment: CDR1 KGHSH and CDR2 LQKENI. This CDR3 comprises 15 residues. The V end lost 5 bases, the J end lost 1 base, and 13 bases lay between the germline ends. The CDR3 spells CASSARDGGTDTQYF. The CDR3, as DNA: TGTGCCAGCTCAGCCCGGGACGGAGGCACAGATACGCAGTATTTT. Full variable domain (rest looked up from reference TRBV18 and TRBJ2-3): NAGVMQNPRHLVRRRGQEARLRCSPMKGHSHVYWYRQLPEEGLKFMVYLQKENIIDESGMPKERFSAEFPKEGPSILRIQQVVRGDSAAYFCASSARDGGTDTQYFGPGTRLTVL.

The gene calls are TRBV27 and TRBJ1-6; perhaps TRBD1 as D (5 bases). The CDR3 has 15 amino acids. V shed 11 bases and J shed 6 bases, with 20 bases lying between them. The germline gives CDR1 MNHEY, CDR2 SMNVEV (reference sequence). The DNA for the CDR3 is TGTGCCGGGGGTCTCAAAACAGTTTTTAATTCACCCCTCCACTTT. As protein: CAGGLKTVFNSPLHF.

The chain is built from TRBV11-3 and TRBJ2-1; D might be TRBD2 (6 bases). The CDR3 is 12 residues long. Germline CDR1 SGHNT, CDR2 YENEEA. Trimming stripped 5 bases from V and 9 bases from J, with 11 bases between. CDR3 region: CASSGGTLEQFF. CDR3 nucleotide sequence: TGTGCCAGCAGCGGAGGGACCCTTGAGCAGTTCTTC.

The chain links TRBV10-3 to TRBJ2-2; 8 bases fit TRBD1. Germline-derived CDR1 and CDR2 are ENHRY and SYGVKD. The CDR3 extends over 16 amino acids. V lost 2 bases to trimming and J lost 5 bases; unmatched junction nucleotides: 7. CDR3 protein: CAISELVTGVTGELFF. As DNA, the CDR3 is TGTGCCATCAGTGAGCTGGTGACAGGGGTTACCGGGGAGCTGTTTTTT.

The chain links TRBV27 to TRBJ1-1; unclear D gene. The ends were cut back, 0 bases at V and 0 bases at J, with 8 bases in the middle. From germline, CDR1 is MNHEY and CDR2 SMNVEV (reference sequence). The CDR3 loop spans 15 amino acids. The CDR3 is CASSLSNSLNTEAFF. CDR3 nucleotides: TGTGCCAGCAGTTTATCTAATTCCCTGAACACTGAAGCTTTCTTT.